Described below is a single TCR beta chain sequence and its context. This entry comes from a study of cytomegalovirus exposure and HLA in healthy donors. Study context: A subsequent analysis reported that the approximately 120 validation repertoires were produced on the same platform that had also been used for the approximately 710 first-cohort repertoires.

This CDR3 is built from 12 residues. Germline V gives CDR1 MNHEY, CDR2 SMNVEV (reference sequence). V lost 11 bases and J 5 bases, leaving 13 bases between the germline ends. TCRdb's copy holds only in-frame clones and misses some; the assay was immunoSEQ multiplex PCR. There are 110,000 or so clones in the sample; about 88% occur only once, and 4% lies in the top ten. The sequence came from a woman in her late teens or twenties in good health and CMV-seropositive. The sample was PBMCs. The genes are TRBV27 and TRBJ2-4; a weak D match, TRBD2 (6 bases). This chain's CDR3 is CAFSREENIQYF. The CDR3 coding sequence is TGTGCCTTTTCAAGGGAGGAAAACATTCAGTACTTC.